This T cell receptor beta chain is drawn from a study of Graves' ophthalmopathy and Graves' hyperthyroidism. Findings and caveats of the study: Thyroid clonotypes that were expanded above 0.001 frequency mostly also appeared in blood. The study's model predicted ophthalmopathy progression at approximately 71% sensitivity and 72% to 85% specificity.

TCR beta CDR3 amplification used RNA transcripts. HTBI primers served in a first-round RT-PCR, which a second-round multiplex PCR followed. TCRdb analysed the multiplex PCR reads with MiXCR anew, one entry per CDR3 protein. The data hold around 470,000 distinct CDR3 sequences, with approximately 15% observed a single time. The sample holds many counts of this clonotype. Its target is unknown. There are 14 residues in the CDR3. V was trimmed by 1 base and J by 4 bases, leaving 8 bases between them. This sequence originates from a woman aged 25 to 39 with Graves' ophthalmopathy. The V and J genes are TRBV12-3 or TRBV12-4 and TRBJ1-5, with D uncertain. Sequencing was done on a sample of blood. The CDR3 sequence: CASSLVAGNQPQHF. CDR3 DNA: TGTGCCAGCAGTTTAGTGGCGGGTAATCAGCCCCAGCATTTT.